This TCR beta chain was obtained from a study of T-cell reconstitution after alpha-beta-depleted transplantation in children. Germline V gene sequence: CDR1 SGHAT, CDR2 FQNNGV. There are 15 residues in the CDR3. Germline trimming cut 5 bases from V and 4 bases from J; bases unmatched to any gene: 5. Only a few counts were recorded for this clonotype. Its specificity is not known. Study-level points and caveats: Roughly two months post-transplant, alpha-beta T cells reportedly originated from several hundred graft clones that had expanded. T-cell counts and diversity at one year following transplant were attributed mainly to newly produced T cells. There were some patients whose high TCRbeta diversity at day 60 came from surviving recipient T cells and thymic progenitors.

Using unique molecular identifiers, the investigators prepared the TCRbeta library. TCRdb fed the PCR reads into MiXCR, producing one record per CDR3 protein. The table records about 980,000 distinct CDR3 sequences, about 26% of them present only once. This TCR was sampled from a boy in the first two years of life who had a stem cell transplant for SCID, so the T cells may come from the graft donor. The V gene is TRBV11-2, the J gene TRBJ2-3; the match to TRBD2 covers 11 bases. Specimen: PBMCs, mostly from graft donor cells, collected 360 days after TCRalphabeta/CD19-depleted stem cell transplant. CDR3: CASSRSGGAADTQYF. The CDR3 nucleotides are TGTGCCAGCAGCCGTAGCGGGGGGGCCGCAGATACGCAGTATTTT. Full variable domain (rest looked up from reference TRBV11-2 and TRBJ2-3): EAGVAQSPRYKIIEKRQSVAFWCNPISGHATLYWYQQILGQGPKLLIQFQNNGVVDDSQLPKDRFSAERLKGVDSTLKIQPAKLEDSAVYLCASSRSGGAADTQYFGPGTRLTVL.